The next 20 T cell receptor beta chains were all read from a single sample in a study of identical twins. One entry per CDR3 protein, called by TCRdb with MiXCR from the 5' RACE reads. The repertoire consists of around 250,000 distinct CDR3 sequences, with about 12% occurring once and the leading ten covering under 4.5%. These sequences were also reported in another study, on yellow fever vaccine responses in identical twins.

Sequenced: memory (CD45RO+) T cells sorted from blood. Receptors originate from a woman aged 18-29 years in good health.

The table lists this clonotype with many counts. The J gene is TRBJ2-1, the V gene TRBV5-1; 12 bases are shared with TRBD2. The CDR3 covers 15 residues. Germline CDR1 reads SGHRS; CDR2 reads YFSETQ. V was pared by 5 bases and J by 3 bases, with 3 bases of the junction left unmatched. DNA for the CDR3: TGCGCCAGCAGGCGACTAGCGGGGGTCTACAATGAGCAGTTCTTC. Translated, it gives CASRRLAGVYNEQFF.

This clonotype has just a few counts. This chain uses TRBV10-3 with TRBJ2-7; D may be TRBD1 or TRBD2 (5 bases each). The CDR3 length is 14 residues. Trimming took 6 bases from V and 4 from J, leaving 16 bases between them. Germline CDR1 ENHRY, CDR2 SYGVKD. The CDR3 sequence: CAIRGDRQGYEQYF. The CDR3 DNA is TGTGCCATCAGGGGGGACCGCCAAGGATACGAGCAGTACTTC.

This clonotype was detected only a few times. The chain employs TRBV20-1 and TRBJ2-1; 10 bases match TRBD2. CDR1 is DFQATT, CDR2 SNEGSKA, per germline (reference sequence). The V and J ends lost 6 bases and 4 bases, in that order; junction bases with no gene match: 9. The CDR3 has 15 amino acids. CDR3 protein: CSAGRLAGSYNEQFF. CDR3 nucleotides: TGCAGTGCAGGACGACTAGCGGGTAGTTACAATGAGCAGTTCTTC.

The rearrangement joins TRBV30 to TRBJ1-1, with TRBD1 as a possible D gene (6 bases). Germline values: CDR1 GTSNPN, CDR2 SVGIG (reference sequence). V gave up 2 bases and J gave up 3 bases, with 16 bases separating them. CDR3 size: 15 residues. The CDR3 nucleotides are TGTGCCTGGAGTTTCCGAACAGGGCGCTACACTGAAGCTTTCTTT. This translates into CAWSFRTGRYTEAFF.

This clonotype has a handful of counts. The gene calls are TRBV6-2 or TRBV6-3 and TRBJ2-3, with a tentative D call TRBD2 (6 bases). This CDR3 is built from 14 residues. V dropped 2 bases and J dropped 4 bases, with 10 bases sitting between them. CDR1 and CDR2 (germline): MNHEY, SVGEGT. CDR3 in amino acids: CASSYGSGADTQYF. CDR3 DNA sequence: TGTGCCAGCAGTTACGGGTCGGGGGCAGATACGCAGTATTTT.

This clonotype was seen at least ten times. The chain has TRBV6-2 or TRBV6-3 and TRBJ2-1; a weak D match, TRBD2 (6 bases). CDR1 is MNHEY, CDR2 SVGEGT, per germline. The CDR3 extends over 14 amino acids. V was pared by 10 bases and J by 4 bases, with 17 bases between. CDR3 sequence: CATRLVPLYNEQFF. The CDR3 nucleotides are TGTGCCACCAGACTAGTTCCCTTATACAATGAGCAGTTCTTC.

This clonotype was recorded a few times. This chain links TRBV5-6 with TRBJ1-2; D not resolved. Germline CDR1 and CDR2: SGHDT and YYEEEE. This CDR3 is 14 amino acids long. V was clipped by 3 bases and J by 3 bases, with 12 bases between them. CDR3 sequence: CASSSLGNHYGYTF. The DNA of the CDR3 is TGTGCCAGCAGCTCCTTGGGGAACCACTATGGCTACACCTTC.

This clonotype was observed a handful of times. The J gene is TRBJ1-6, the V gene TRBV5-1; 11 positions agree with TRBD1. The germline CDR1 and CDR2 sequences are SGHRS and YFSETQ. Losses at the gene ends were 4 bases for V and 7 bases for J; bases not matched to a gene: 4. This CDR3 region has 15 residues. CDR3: CASSEGTGGNSPLHF. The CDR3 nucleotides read TGCGCCAGCAGCGAAGGGACAGGGGGGAATTCACCCCTCCACTTT.

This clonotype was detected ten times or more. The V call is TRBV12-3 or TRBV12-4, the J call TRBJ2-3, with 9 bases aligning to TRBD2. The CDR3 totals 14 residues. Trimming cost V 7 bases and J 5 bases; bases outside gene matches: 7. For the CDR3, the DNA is TGTGCCAGCACCCTTAGCGGGGGAGGAGATACGCAGTATTTT. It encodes CASTLSGGGDTQYF.

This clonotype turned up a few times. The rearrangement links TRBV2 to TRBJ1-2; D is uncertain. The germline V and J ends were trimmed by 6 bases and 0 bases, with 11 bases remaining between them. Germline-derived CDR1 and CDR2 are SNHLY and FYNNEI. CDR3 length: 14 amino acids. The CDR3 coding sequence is TGTGCCAGCAGACAGAGCTTACCTAACTATGGCTACACCTTC. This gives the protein CASRQSLPNYGYTF.

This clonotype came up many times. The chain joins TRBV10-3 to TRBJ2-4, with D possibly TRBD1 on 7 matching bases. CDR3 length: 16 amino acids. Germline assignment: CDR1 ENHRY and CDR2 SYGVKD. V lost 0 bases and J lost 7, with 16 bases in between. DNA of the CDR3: TGTGCCATCAGTGAGTCGCTCCCAGGGGGGTCCAACATTCAGTACTTC. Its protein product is CAISESLPGGSNIQYF.

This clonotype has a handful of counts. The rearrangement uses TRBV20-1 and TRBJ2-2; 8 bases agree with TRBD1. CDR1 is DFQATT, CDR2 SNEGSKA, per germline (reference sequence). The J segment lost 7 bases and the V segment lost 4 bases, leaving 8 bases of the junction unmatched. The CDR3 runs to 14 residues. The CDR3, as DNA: TGCAGTGCTACAGGGGGCTTGTCGGTCGGGGAGCTGTTTTTT. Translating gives CSATGGLSVGELFF.

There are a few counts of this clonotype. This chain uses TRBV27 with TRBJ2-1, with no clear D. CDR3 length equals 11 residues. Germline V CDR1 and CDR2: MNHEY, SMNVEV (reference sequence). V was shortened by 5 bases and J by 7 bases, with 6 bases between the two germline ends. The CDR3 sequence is CASSVKNEQFF. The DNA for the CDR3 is TGTGCCAGCAGTGTGAAAAATGAGCAGTTCTTC.

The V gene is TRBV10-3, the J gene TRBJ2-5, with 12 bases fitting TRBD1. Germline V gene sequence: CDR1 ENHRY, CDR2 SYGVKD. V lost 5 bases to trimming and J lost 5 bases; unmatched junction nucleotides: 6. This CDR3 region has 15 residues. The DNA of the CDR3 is TGTGCCATCAGTCCGGGACAGGGGGCGTCGGAGACCCAGTACTTC. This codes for CAISPGQGASETQYF.

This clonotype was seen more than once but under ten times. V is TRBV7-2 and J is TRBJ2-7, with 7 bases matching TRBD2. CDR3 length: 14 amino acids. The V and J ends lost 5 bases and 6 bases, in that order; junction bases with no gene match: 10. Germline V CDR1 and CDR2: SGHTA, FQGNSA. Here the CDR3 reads CASSPSGKGSEQYF. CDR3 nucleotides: TGTGCCAGCAGCCCCAGCGGGAAGGGAAGCGAGCAGTACTTC.

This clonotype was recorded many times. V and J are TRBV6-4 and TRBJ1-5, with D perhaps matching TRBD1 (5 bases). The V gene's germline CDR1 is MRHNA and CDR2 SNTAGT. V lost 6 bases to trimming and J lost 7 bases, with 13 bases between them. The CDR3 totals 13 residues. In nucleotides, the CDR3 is TGTGCCAGCAGCAGGGAAGGAGGCCAGCCCCAGCATTTT. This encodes CASSREGGQPQHF.

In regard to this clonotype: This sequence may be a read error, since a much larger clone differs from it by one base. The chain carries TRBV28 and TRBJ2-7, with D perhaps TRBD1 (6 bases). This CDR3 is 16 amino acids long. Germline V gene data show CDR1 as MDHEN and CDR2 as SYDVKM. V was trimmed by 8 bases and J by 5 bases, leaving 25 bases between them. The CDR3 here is CASVRFDRTISNEQYF. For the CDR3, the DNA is TGTGCCAGCGTCCGATTTGACAGGACGATCTCTAACGAGCAGTACTTC.

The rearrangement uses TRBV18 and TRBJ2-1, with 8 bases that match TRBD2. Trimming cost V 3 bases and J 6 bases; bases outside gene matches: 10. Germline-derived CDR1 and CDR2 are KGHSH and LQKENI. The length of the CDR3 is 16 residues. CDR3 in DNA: TGTGCCAGCTCACCCCCAGGGTCCAGCGGGAGCAATGAGCAGTTCTTC. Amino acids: CASSPPGSSGSNEQFF.

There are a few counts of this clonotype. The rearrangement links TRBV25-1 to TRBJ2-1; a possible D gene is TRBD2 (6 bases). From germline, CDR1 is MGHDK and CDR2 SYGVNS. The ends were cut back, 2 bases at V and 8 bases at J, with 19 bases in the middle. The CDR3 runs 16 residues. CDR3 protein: CASSEAMRLGTHEQFF. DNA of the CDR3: TGTGCCAGCAGTGAAGCCATGCGACTAGGTACTCATGAGCAGTTCTTC.

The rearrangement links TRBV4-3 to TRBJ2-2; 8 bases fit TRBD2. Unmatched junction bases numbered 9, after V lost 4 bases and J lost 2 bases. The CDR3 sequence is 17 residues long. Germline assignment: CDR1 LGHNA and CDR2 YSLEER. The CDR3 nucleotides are TGCGCCAGCAGCCCGGGAGGGGGGGGACTCAACACCGGGGAGCTGTTTTTT. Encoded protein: CASSPGGGGLNTGELFF.